This T cell receptor beta chain was identified in a study of blood T cell repertoires in COVID-19. CDR3 length: 12 residues. CDR1 and CDR2 from the germline V gene are LGHNA and YNFKEQ. Losses at the gene ends were 3 bases for V and 8 bases for J; bases not matched to a gene: 2. Libraries were prepared by immunoSEQ multiplex PCR; TCRdb keeps only in-frame clonotypes and omits some of them. The sample holds around 400,000 clones, more than 85% seen once. The chain links TRBV4-2 to TRBJ1-1, with 8 bases aligning to TRBD1. The receptor was derived from a woman aged 40 to 50 who had been exposed to COVID-19. Sequencing was done on a sample of PBMCs or T cells enriched from blood (not recorded which). CDR3 region: CASSQGDREAFF. In nucleotides, the CDR3 is TGTGCCAGCAGCCAGGGGGACAGGGAAGCTTTCTTT.